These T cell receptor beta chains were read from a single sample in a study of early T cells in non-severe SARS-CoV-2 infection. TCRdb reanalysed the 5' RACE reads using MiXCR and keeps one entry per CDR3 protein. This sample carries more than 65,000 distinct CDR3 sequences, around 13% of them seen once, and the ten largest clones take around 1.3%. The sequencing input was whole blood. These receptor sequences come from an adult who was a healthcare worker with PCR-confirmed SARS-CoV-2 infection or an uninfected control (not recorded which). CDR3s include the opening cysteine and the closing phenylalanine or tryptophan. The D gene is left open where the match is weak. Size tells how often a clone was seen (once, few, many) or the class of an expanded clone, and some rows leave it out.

CDR3 DNA: TGCAGTGCTAGGAGGGGTAGCTCCTACAATGAGCAGTTCTTC; CDR3 protein: CSARRGSSYNEQFF; D gene: NA; V gene: TRBV20-1; clone size: many; J gene: TRBJ2-1
CDR3 DNA: TGTGCCAGCAGCTTACAGTATGGTAGCAGAGACTATGGCTACACCTTC; CDR3 protein: CASSLQYGSRDYGYTF; D gene: NA; V gene: TRBV7-9; clone size: NA; J gene: TRBJ1-2
CDR3 DNA: TGTGCCATCAGCGAGCCGGGACTTAAATACGAGCAGTACTTC; CDR3 protein: CAISEPGLKYEQYF; D gene: NA; V gene: TRBV10-3; clone size: many; J gene: TRBJ2-7
CDR3 DNA: TGTGCCAGCAGCCAAAACGGAGATAACTATGGCTACACCTTC; CDR3 protein: CASSQNGDNYGYTF; D gene: NA; V gene: TRBV21-1; clone size: many; J gene: TRBJ1-2
CDR3 DNA: TGTGCCAGCAGCCAAGCTAGGACAAATGGAGCTTTCTTT; CDR3 protein: CASSQARTNGAFF; D gene: NA; V gene: TRBV3-1; clone size: NA; J gene: TRBJ1-1
CDR3 DNA: TGTGCCAGCTCACCATGGACTTCCTTAGTTGTTGAGCAGTTCTTC; CDR3 protein: CASSPWTSLVVEQFF; D gene: NA; V gene: TRBV18; clone size: many; J gene: TRBJ2-1
CDR3 DNA: TGTGCCAGCAGTCCCGCAGAGGGACTAAGCGGGGGACTCTCCTACGAGCAGTACTTC; CDR3 protein: CASSPAEGLSGGLSYEQYF; D gene: TRBD2; V gene: TRBV6-2/TRBV6-3; clone size: many; J gene: TRBJ2-7
CDR3 DNA: TGCAGTGCTAGAGATTTCGCGTACACTGAAGCTTTCTTT; CDR3 protein: CSARDFAYTEAFF; D gene: NA; V gene: TRBV20-1; clone size: NA; J gene: TRBJ1-1
CDR3 DNA: TGCAGCGTTGATGTGGACTACGAGCAGTACTTC; CDR3 protein: CSVDVDYEQYF; D gene: NA; V gene: TRBV29-1; clone size: NA; J gene: TRBJ2-7
CDR3 DNA: TGTGCCAGCAGCTTAATCGGGGATCGGTTCTTC; CDR3 protein: CASSLIGDRFF; D gene: NA; V gene: TRBV7-9; clone size: many; J gene: TRBJ2-1
CDR3 DNA: TGTGCCAGCAGTGGGAGGCTGCAGAACACTGAAGCTTTCTTT; CDR3 protein: CASSGRLQNTEAFF; D gene: NA; V gene: TRBV25-1; clone size: many; J gene: TRBJ1-1
CDR3 DNA: TGTGCCAGCGGGGACCGACAATACGAGCAGTACTTC; CDR3 protein: CASGDRQYEQYF; D gene: NA; V gene: TRBV7-2; clone size: NA; J gene: TRBJ2-7
CDR3 DNA: TGCAGCGTTGAAACTGTGCAGGGGCCAGATACGCAGTATTTT; CDR3 protein: CSVETVQGPDTQYF; D gene: NA; V gene: TRBV29-1; clone size: many; J gene: TRBJ2-3
CDR3 DNA: TGTGCCAGCAGCTTCGGATACAATGAGCAGTTCTTC; CDR3 protein: CASSFGYNEQFF; D gene: NA; V gene: TRBV5-4; clone size: NA; J gene: TRBJ2-1
CDR3 DNA: TGTGCCAGCAGTGACTCGGGGACTAGCCCGAACACCGGGGAGCTGTTTTTT; CDR3 protein: CASSDSGTSPNTGELFF; D gene: TRBD2; V gene: TRBV6-4; clone size: few; J gene: TRBJ2-2
CDR3 DNA: TGTGCCAGCAGCTTACATAGGTCGGACCTCTACGAGCAGTACTTC; CDR3 protein: CASSLHRSDLYEQYF; D gene: NA; V gene: TRBV6-2/TRBV6-3; clone size: NA; J gene: TRBJ2-7
CDR3 DNA: TGTGCCAGCGCACCAGGGGCCGGGACATCGAACACCGGGGAGCTGTTTTTT; CDR3 protein: CASAPGAGTSNTGELFF; D gene: NA; V gene: TRBV27; clone size: many; J gene: TRBJ2-2
CDR3 DNA: TGTGCCAGCAGCCCCGTGGGATACGAGCAGTACTTC; CDR3 protein: CASSPVGYEQYF; D gene: NA; V gene: TRBV28; clone size: many; J gene: TRBJ2-7
CDR3 DNA: TGTGCCAGCAGTTTAGGACACCGGAGCTCTGGAAACACCATATATTTT; CDR3 protein: CASSLGHRSSGNTIYF; D gene: NA; V gene: TRBV28; clone size: NA; J gene: TRBJ1-3
CDR3 DNA: TGTGCCAGCAGAGAGGACAGCTATGTTGGCTACACCTTC; CDR3 protein: CASREDSYVGYTF; D gene: NA; V gene: TRBV2; clone size: many; J gene: TRBJ1-2
CDR3 DNA: TGCAGCCCGAGGGGGAACTACGAAGGGACTGAAGCTTTCTTT; CDR3 protein: CSPRGNYEGTEAFF; D gene: NA; V gene: TRBV29-1; clone size: NA; J gene: TRBJ1-1
CDR3 DNA: TGCGCCAGCAGCCAGTCCGCGGGGTACAATGAGCAGTTCTTC; CDR3 protein: CASSQSAGYNEQFF; D gene: NA; V gene: TRBV4-3; clone size: many; J gene: TRBJ2-1
CDR3 DNA: TGTGCCAGCAGGGACGGGGGCGAGGCTGAAGCTTTCTTT; CDR3 protein: CASRDGGEAEAFF; D gene: NA; V gene: TRBV6-2/TRBV6-3; clone size: many; J gene: TRBJ1-1
CDR3 DNA: TGTGCCAGCAGCATCGGACAGACGTATGGCTACACCTTC; CDR3 protein: CASSIGQTYGYTF; D gene: NA; V gene: TRBV12-3/TRBV12-4; clone size: many; J gene: TRBJ1-2
CDR3 DNA: TGTGCCAGCAGTTGGGGCTACGGGTCGTACCAAGAGACCCAGTACTTC; CDR3 protein: CASSWGYGSYQETQYF; D gene: NA; V gene: TRBV12-3/TRBV12-4; clone size: many; J gene: TRBJ2-5
CDR3 DNA: TGTGCCAGCTCACCGCCATACCTGTCCGGCAATGAGCAGTTCTTC; CDR3 protein: CASSPPYLSGNEQFF; D gene: NA; V gene: TRBV18; clone size: many; J gene: TRBJ2-1